The next 4 T cell receptor beta chains were all read from a single sample in a study of identical twins. TCRdb re-called the 5' RACE reads through MiXCR, storing one row per CDR3 protein. The repertoire holds about 470,000 distinct CDR3 sequences, with less than 25% as singletons. This sample was also put to use in a study of T cells expressing NK-cell markers.

Sequencing used CD4+ T cells sorted from blood. Every receptor here comes from a young woman in good health.

This clonotype came up a few times. This chain connects TRBV7-8 to TRBJ2-3, with D possibly called TRBD1 or TRBD2 (5 bases each). CDR1 and CDR2 (germline): SGHVS, FQNEAQ. The CDR3 is 14 residues long. V lost 3 bases and J lost 8, with 15 bases in between. The CDR3 region has the DNA TGTGCCAGCAGCTTCGGGACCTCATCCCGTACGCAGTATTTT. It specifies CASSFGTSSRTQYF. The whole variable domain, remainder taken from reference TRBV7-8 and TRBJ2-3, is GAGVSQSPRYKVAKRGQDVALRCDPISGHVSLFWYQQALGQGPEFLTYFQNEAQLDKSGLPSDRFFAERPEGSVSTLKIQRTQQEDSAVYLCASSFGTSSRTQYFGPGTRLTVL.

Only a few counts were recorded for this clonotype. This chain uses TRBV20-1 with TRBJ2-7, with 7 positions matching TRBD1. Germline CDR1 reads DFQATT; CDR2 reads SNEGSKA (reference sequence). With 7 bases clipped from V and 5 bases from J, the junction kept 8 bases outside the gene matches. The CDR3 totals 12 residues. The CDR3 here is CSVRGQADEQYF. CDR3 DNA: TGCAGTGTAAGAGGACAGGCCGACGAGCAGTACTTC.

This clonotype was recorded a few times. This chain joins TRBV10-3 and TRBJ2-3, with 9 bases matching TRBD2. Germline V gene lookup returns CDR1 ENHRY and CDR2 SYGVKD. The CDR3 extends over 16 amino acids. Unmatched junction bases numbered 10, after V lost 2 bases and J lost 7 bases. This CDR3 is CAISETKREASNTQYF. CDR3 coding DNA: TGTGCCATCAGTGAGACTAAGCGGGAGGCCTCCAATACGCAGTATTTT.

There are a few counts of this clonotype. J is TRBJ2-1 and V is TRBV5-8, with 11 bases lining up with TRBD2. CDR3 length: 16 residues. V was pared by 0 bases and J by 8 bases, with 7 bases of the junction left unmatched. Germline CDR1 is SGHTS and CDR2 is YDEGEE. CDR3 region: CASSLGLAGGFDEQFF. The CDR3 nucleotides are TGTGCCAGCAGCTTGGGTCTAGCGGGAGGCTTTGATGAGCAGTTCTTC.